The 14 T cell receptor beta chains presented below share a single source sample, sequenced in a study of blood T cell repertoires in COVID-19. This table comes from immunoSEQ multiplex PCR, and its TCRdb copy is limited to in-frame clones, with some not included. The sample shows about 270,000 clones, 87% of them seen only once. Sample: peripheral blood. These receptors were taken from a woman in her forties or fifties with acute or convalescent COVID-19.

The CDR3 DNA sequence: TGTGCCAGCAGCTTCTTCCGCGGCGAGCAGTACTTC. Protein product: CASSFFRGEQYF. J is TRBJ2-7 and V is TRBV11-1; no reliable D call. Germline V gene sequence: CDR1 SGHAT, CDR2 FQDESV (reference sequence). This CDR3 is built from 12 residues. V lost 3 bases and J 6 bases, leaving 9 bases between the germline ends. Drawing the rest from reference TRBV11-1 and TRBJ2-7, the complete variable domain is EAEVAQSPRYKITEKSQAVAFWCDPISGHATLYWYRQILGQGPELLVQFQDESVVDDSQLPKDRFSAERLKGVDSTLKIQPAELGDSAMYLCASSFFRGEQYFGPGTRLTVT.

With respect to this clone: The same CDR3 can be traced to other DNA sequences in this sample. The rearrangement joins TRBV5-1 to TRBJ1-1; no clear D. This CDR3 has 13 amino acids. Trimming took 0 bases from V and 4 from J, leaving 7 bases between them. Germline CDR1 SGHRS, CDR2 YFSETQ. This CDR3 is CASSLVRGTEAFF. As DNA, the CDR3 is TGCGCCAGCAGCTTGGTCCGGGGCACTGAAGCTTTCTTT.

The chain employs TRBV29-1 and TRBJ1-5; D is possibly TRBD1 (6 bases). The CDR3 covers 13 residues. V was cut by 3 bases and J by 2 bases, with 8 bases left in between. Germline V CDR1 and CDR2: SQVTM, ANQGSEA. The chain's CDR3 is CSVDTGRNQPQHF. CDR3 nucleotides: TGCAGCGTTGATACAGGGCGCAATCAGCCCCAGCATTTT.

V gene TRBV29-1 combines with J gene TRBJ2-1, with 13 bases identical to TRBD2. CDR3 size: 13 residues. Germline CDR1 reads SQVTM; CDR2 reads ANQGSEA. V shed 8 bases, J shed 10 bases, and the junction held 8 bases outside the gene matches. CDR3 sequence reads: CSTWGLAGSEQFF. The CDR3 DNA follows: TGCAGCACATGGGGACTAGCGGGAAGCGAGCAGTTCTTC.

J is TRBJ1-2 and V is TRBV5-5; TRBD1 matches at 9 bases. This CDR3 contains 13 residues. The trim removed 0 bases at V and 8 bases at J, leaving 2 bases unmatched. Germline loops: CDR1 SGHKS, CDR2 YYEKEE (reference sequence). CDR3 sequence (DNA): TGTGCCAGCAGCTTGGGGACAGGGGTAGGCTACACCTTC. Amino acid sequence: CASSLGTGVGYTF.

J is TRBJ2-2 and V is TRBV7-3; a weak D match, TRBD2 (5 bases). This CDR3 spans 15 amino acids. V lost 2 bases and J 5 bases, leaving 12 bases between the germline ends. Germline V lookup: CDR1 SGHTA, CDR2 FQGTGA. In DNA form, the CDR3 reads TGTGCCAGCAGCTTACGGAGCCCGGGGACCGGGGAGCTGTTTTTT. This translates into CASSLRSPGTGELFF.

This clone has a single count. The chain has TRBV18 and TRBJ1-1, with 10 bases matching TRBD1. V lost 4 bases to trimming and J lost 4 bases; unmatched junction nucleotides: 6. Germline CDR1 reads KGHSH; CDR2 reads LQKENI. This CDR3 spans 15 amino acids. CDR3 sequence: CASSQDRGRGTEAFF. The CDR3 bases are TGTGCCAGCTCACAAGACAGGGGGCGAGGCACTGAAGCTTTCTTT.

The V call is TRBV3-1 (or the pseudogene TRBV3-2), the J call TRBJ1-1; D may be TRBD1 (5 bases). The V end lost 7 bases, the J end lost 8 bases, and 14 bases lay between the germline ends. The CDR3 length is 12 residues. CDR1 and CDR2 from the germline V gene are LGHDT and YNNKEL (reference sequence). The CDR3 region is CASTQGRGEAFF. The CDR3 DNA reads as TGTGCCAGCACCCAGGGTAGAGGCGAAGCTTTCTTT.

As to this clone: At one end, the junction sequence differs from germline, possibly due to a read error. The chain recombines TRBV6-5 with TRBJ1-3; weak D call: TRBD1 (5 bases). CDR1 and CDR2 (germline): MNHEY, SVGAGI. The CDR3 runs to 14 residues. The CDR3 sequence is CASIPQAAGSTIYF. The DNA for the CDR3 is TGTGCCAGCATCCCACAGGCGGCTGGAAGCACCATATATTTT.

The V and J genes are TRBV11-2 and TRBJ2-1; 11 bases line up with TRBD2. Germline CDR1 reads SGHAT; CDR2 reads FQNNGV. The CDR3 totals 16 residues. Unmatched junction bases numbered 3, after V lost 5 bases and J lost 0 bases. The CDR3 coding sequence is TGTGCCAGCAGCATGGGACTAGCGGACTCCTACAATGAGCAGTTCTTC. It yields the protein CASSMGLADSYNEQFF. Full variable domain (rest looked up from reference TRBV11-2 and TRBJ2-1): EAGVAQSPRYKIIEKRQSVAFWCNPISGHATLYWYQQILGQGPKLLIQFQNNGVVDDSQLPKDRFSAERLKGVDSTLKIQPAKLEDSAVYLCASSMGLADSYNEQFFGPGTRLTVL.

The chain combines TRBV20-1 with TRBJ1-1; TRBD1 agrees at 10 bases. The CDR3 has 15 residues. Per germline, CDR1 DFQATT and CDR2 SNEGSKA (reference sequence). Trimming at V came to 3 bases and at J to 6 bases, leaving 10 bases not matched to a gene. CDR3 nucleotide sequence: TGCAGTGCTAGTGGAAACCGGGACAGGGGCGCTGAAGCTTTCTTT. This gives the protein CSASGNRDRGAEAFF.

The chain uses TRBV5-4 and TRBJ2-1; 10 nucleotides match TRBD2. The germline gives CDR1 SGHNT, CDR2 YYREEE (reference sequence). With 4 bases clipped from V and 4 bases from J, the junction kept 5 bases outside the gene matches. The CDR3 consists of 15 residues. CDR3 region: CASSGGTSAYNEQFF. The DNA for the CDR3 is TGTGCCAGCAGCGGAGGGACTAGCGCGTACAATGAGCAGTTCTTC.

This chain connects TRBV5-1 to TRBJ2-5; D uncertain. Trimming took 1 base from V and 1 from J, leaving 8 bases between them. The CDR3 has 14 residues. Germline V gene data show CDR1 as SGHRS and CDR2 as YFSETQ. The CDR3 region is CASSLSSVQETQYF. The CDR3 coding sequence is TGCGCCAGCAGCTTGTCCAGCGTCCAAGAGACCCAGTACTTC.

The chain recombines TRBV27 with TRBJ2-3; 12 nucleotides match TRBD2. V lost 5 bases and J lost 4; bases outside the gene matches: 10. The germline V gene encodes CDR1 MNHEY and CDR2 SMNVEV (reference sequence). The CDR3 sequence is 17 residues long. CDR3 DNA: TGTGCCAGCAGTCGCCCCCGACTAGCGGGAGCACCAGATACGCAGTATTTT. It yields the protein CASSRPRLAGAPDTQYF.